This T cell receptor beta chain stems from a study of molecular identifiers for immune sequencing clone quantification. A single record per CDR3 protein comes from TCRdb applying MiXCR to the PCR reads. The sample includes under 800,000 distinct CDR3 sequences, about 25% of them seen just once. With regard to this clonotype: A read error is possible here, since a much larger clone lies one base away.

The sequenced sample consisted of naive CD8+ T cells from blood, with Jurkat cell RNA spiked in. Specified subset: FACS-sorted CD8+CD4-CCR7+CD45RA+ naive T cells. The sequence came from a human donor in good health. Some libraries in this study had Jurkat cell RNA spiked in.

This chain's CDR3 is CDSSLGAMNQETQYF. The CDR3 region has the DNA TGTGACAGCAGCTTGGGGGCTATGAACCAAGAGACCCAGTACTTC. This chain links TRBV5-4 with TRBJ2-5, with a tentative D call TRBD1 (6 bases). Per the germline V gene, CDR1 is SGHNT and CDR2 is YYREEE (reference sequence). The CDR3 covers 15 residues.